This entry lists 9 T cell receptor beta chains sequenced from one sample in a study of shared clonotypes between healthy human individuals (dated by TCRdb to the early 2020s). The method behind the library was the immunoSEQ multiplex PCR assay. This immuneACCESS table, as held by TCRdb, lists in-frame sequences with V and J called but not all clones. Of the missing ones, under half trace to an unresolved V gene in checked studies; the others have no known cause. Recorded for this sample are about 980,000 clones; over 75% of them occurred a single time. Clones ranked in the top ten supply approximately 1.5% of the sample. The sequenced sample consisted of memory CD4+ T cells sorted from blood. The cell subset or site label, as the study defines it: CD45RA-negative fraction. The receptors here all came from a man aged 18 to 30 in good health.

The rearrangement uses TRBV5-1 and TRBJ1-2; a weak D match, TRBD1 (6 bases). Per germline, CDR1 SGHRS and CDR2 YFSETQ. There are 16 residues in the CDR3. Trimming took off 5 bases at V and 8 bases at J, with 25 bases between the two ends. The CDR3 loop reads CASSTQPQGNGKGYTF. The CDR3 DNA reads TGCGCCAGCAGTACCCAACCCCAGGGGAATGGTAAAGGCTACACCTTC.

V gene TRBV5-1 combines with J gene TRBJ2-3, with 7 bases aligning to TRBD1. CDR3 size: 14 residues. With V trimmed by 0 bases and J by 3 bases, 1 base remained unmatched. CDR1 and CDR2 from the germline V gene are SGHRS and YFSETQ. The CDR3 reads CASSLEDRTDTQYF. In nucleotides, the CDR3 is TGCGCCAGCAGCTTGGAGGACAGGACAGATACGCAGTATTTT. Complete variable domain (other parts from reference TRBV5-1 and TRBJ2-3): KAGVTQTPRYLIKTRGQQVTLSCSPISGHRSVSWYQQTPGQGLQFLFEYFSETQRNKGNFPGRFSGRQFSNSRSEMNVSTLELGDSALYLCASSLEDRTDTQYFGPGTRLTVL.

In its sample, this clone was seen a few times. The genes are TRBV30 and TRBJ1-2; no reliable D call. Trimming pared 3 bases from V and 7 bases from J, leaving 15 bases between. Germline V lookup: CDR1 GTSNPN, CDR2 SVGIG (reference sequence). The CDR3 is 13 amino acids. Here the CDR3 DNA reads TGTGCCTGGAGATCAGAGAAATCGGGTGGCTACACCTTC. This codes for CAWRSEKSGGYTF.

The genes are TRBV6-6 and TRBJ1-1; 11 positions match TRBD1. Trimming at V came to 3 bases and at J to 10 bases, leaving 7 bases not matched to a gene. The germline CDR1 and CDR2 sequences are MNHNY and SVGAGI (reference sequence). This CDR3 has 14 residues. In nucleotides, the CDR3 is TGTGCCAGCAGTTATCCTGGACAGGGGGCGCGAGCTTTCTTT. Its translation: CASSYPGQGARAFF.

The chain has TRBV30 and TRBJ2-3; maybe TRBD2 (5 bases). Germline V gene data show CDR1 as GTSNPN and CDR2 as SVGIG (reference sequence). Trimming removed 5 bases at V and 4 bases at J, with 16 bases between. This CDR3 is 14 amino acids long. The CDR3 is CAWSDGMAADTQYF. The CDR3 DNA is TGTGCCTGGTCCGACGGGATGGCGGCAGATACGCAGTATTTT. The entire variable domain, with the rest obtained from reference TRBV30 and TRBJ2-3, is as follows: SQTIHQWPATLVQPVGSPLSLECTVEGTSNPNLYWYRQAAGRGLQLLFYSVGIGQISSEVPQNLSASRPQDRQFILSSKKLLLSDSGFYLCAWSDGMAADTQYFGPGTRLTVL.

This clone was seen many times. The rearrangement joins TRBV2 to TRBJ2-2; 12 positions match TRBD1. The CDR3 sequence is 14 residues long. After removal of 6 bases from V and 7 bases from J, the junction contained 3 bases not matched to a gene. CDR1 and CDR2 from the germline V gene are SNHLY and FYNNEI. The CDR3 region has the DNA TGTGCCAGCAGGGGGACAGGGGGCCTCGGGGAGCTGTTTTTT. Protein sequence: CASRGTGGLGELFF.

Comments on this clone: A read error may explain this, as a much larger clone is one base away. This chain joins TRBV2 and TRBJ1-6; TRBD1 aligns across 10 bases. Germline-derived CDR1 and CDR2 are SNHLY and FYNNEI. This CDR3 region has 13 residues. Trimming took 8 bases from V and 5 from J; bases not matched to a gene: 0. The CDR3 DNA is TGTGCCAGCGGGACAGGGGATAATTCACCCCTCCACTTT. Amino acids: CASGTGDNSPLHF. The whole variable domain, filled in from reference TRBV2 and TRBJ1-6, reads EPEVTQTPSHQVTQMGQEVILRCVPISNHLYFYWYRQILGQKVEFLVSFYNNEISEKSEIFDDQFSVERPDGSNFTLKIRSTKLEDSAMYFCASGTGDNSPLHFGNGTRLTVT.

This rearrangement joins TRBV7-2 to TRBJ2-7; D unclear. This CDR3 has 13 residues. Trimming took 2 bases from V and 0 from J, leaving 5 bases between them. In germline, CDR1 is SGHTA, CDR2 FQGNSA. The CDR3 nucleotides read TGTGCCAGCAGCTTAATAGTCTCCTACGAGCAGTACTTC. This sequence encodes CASSLIVSYEQYF.

This rearrangement joins TRBV7-2 to TRBJ2-7; TRBD2 agrees at 8 bases. CDR3 length: 17 amino acids. After removal of 4 bases from V and 0 bases from J, the junction contained 11 bases not matched to a gene. Per the germline V gene, CDR1 is SGHTA and CDR2 is FQGNSA. CDR3 DNA sequence: TGTGCCAGCAGCTCGGATCCGACTAGCGTCAACTCCTACGAGCAGTACTTC. This translates into CASSSDPTSVNSYEQYF.